The following is a TCR beta chain sequence with its context. The data derive from a study of T cells after yellow fever vaccination. A process of 5'RACE template switching, which added a universal primer site and UMIs, was used to make TCR cDNA. Each CDR3 protein gets one entry after TCRdb re-called the 5' RACE reads with MiXCR. The sample consists of 610,000 or so distinct CDR3 sequences, roughly an eighth of them appearing once. The germline CDR1 and CDR2 sequences are KGHDR and SFDVKD. CDR3 length: 11 amino acids. Trimming left V 9 bases short and J 6 bases short, with 7 bases between. The J gene is TRBJ2-2, the V gene TRBV24-1; tentative D call: TRBD1 (6 bases). The clonotype was recovered from a man aged 25 to 45 who received the YFV17D yellow fever vaccine. The specimen comprised PBMCs, sampled on the day of the yellow fever booster vaccination. CDR3 DNA: TGTGCCACCGGACAGTCCGGGGAGCTGTTTTTT. Translation: CATGQSGELFF.